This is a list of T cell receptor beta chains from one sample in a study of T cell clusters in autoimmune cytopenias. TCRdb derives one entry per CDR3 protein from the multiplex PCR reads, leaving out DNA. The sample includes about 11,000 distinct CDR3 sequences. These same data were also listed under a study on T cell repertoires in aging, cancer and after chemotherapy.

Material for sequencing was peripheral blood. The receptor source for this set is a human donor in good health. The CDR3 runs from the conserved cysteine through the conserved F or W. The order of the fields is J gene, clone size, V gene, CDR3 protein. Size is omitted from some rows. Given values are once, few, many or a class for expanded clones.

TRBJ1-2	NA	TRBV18	CASSPRAPLVPGINYGYTF
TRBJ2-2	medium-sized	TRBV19	CASSIVPANTGELFF
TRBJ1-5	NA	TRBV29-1	CSAQIDSNQPQHF
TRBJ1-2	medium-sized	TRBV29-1	CSARRTANYGYTF
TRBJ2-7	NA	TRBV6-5	CASSYTSGAYEQYF
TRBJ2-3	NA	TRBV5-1	CASSLAASGGNTQYF
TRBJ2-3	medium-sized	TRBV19	CASSIQGGSPRTDTQYF
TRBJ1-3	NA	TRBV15	CATGQVGNTIYF
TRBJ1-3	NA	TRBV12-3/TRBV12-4	CASSHRQPNSGNTIYF
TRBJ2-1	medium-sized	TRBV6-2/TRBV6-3	CASRRTDNEQFF
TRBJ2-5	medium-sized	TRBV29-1	CSVEGPGGETQYF
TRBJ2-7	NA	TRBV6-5	CASSQSYSYEQYF
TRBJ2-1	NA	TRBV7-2	CASSYDSDEQFF